This TCR beta chain was captured in a study of T cell responses to AZD1222 COVID-19 vaccine. Study-level findings and limits: Reports say nearly half of spike-specific TCRs go after unmutated variant regions. Once two AZD1222 doses were given, Spike-specific TCR breadth and depth went up. Clonal diversity may have been underestimated in mostly white British donors.

CDR3 length equals 14 residues. V shed 4 bases and J shed 7 bases, with 17 bases lying between them. Germline CDR1 is SGHRS and CDR2 is YFSETQ. Sequencing used immunoSEQ multiplex PCR; TCRdb keeps in-frame clones, though not all of them. This table has around 80,000 clones, 80% to 90% appearing once. This clone was counted ten times or more. Its specificity is not known. This material consisted of peripheral blood, taken 28 days after the second AZD1222 dose. V and J are TRBV5-1 and TRBJ1-2, with D possibly TRBD1 on 5 matching bases. The clonotype comes from an adult who received the AZD1222 COVID-19 vaccine. The chain's CDR3 is CASSPGGRAGGYTF. CDR3 sequence (DNA): TGCGCCAGCAGCCCAGGTGGCAGGGCGGGTGGCTACACCTTC.